Shown below are 28 T cell receptor beta chains from a single sample sequenced in a study of blood T cell repertoires in COVID-19. Clones were read by immunoSEQ multiplex PCR, and TCRdb kept only the in-frame ones, dropping some. This sample has 110,000 or so clones, with roughly 79% found just once. Sequencing input: peripheral blood. Receptors originate from a woman between 65 and 79 years old with acute or convalescent COVID-19.

This clone was counted a few times. The chain employs TRBV19 and TRBJ1-5; no firm D call. The CDR3 consists of 14 residues. The V gene's germline CDR1 is LNHDA and CDR2 SQIVND (reference sequence). Between the trimmed V and J ends, which lost 6 bases and 7 bases, there was a span of 16 bases. CDR3 in amino acids: CASRGRGVGQPQHF. For the CDR3, the DNA is TGTGCCAGTAGAGGCCGCGGGGTCGGACAGCCCCAGCATTTT.

The chain combines TRBV7-2 with TRBJ2-5; TRBD1 agrees at 8 bases. This CDR3 has 15 residues. In germline, CDR1 is SGHTA, CDR2 FQGNSA. The ends lost 1 base at V and 5 bases at J; junction bases unmatched: 6. CDR3 amino acids: CASSLGRTGKETQYF. In nucleotides, the CDR3 is TGTGCCAGCAGCTTAGGGAGGACAGGGAAGGAGACCCAGTACTTC.

This chain uses TRBV6-4 with TRBJ1-5, with 8 nucleotides matching TRBD1. The CDR3 spans 15 residues. Per the germline V gene, CDR1 is MRHNA and CDR2 is SNTAGT. With 3 bases clipped from V and 3 bases from J, the junction kept 4 bases outside the gene matches. CDR3: CASSETGDNNQPQHF. As DNA, the CDR3 is TGTGCCAGCAGTGAGACAGGGGACAACAATCAGCCCCAGCATTTT.

This chain joins TRBV7-2 and TRBJ2-3; 8 bases align to TRBD1. The germline V gene encodes CDR1 SGHTA and CDR2 FQGNSA. The CDR3 is 15 residues long. The junction had 12 bases not matched to a gene; V was cut back by 4 bases and J by 9 bases. As DNA, the CDR3 is TGTGCCAGCAGCTCGCGGACAGGGCCCCGCGGGACGCAGTATTTT. Translating it yields CASSSRTGPRGTQYF.

Only a few counts were recorded for this clone. The chain carries TRBV7-2 and TRBJ1-6, with 9 nucleotides matching TRBD1. In germline, CDR1 is SGHTA, CDR2 FQGNSA. The CDR3 is 15 residues long. V was pared by 5 bases and J by 10 bases, with 9 bases of the junction left unmatched. CDR3 in amino acids: CASSLPGQGRSPLHF. The CDR3 DNA reads as TGTGCCAGCAGCCTACCGGGACAGGGCCGGTCACCCCTCCACTTT.

V is TRBV18 and J is TRBJ1-5; 7 nucleotides align to TRBD1. The CDR3 has 14 amino acids. Germline V gene lookup returns CDR1 KGHSH and CDR2 LQKENI. V gave up 4 bases and J gave up 5 bases; unmatched junction bases: 5. CDR3 coding DNA: TGTGCCAGCTCACTGGGACAGCGGTATCAGCCCCAGCATTTT. Translation: CASSLGQRYQPQHF. The whole variable domain, remainder taken from reference TRBV18 and TRBJ1-5, is NAGVMQNPRHLVRRRGQEARLRCSPMKGHSHVYWYRQLPEEGLKFMVYLQKENIIDESGMPKERFSAEFPKEGPSILRIQQVVRGDSAAYFCASSLGQRYQPQHFGDGTRLSIL.

This clone appeared a few times. This chain uses TRBV7-2 with TRBJ1-2; D call uncertain. V lost 1 base and J 4 bases, leaving 4 bases between the germline ends. Germline lookup yields CDR1 SGHTA and CDR2 FQGNSA. This CDR3 has 12 residues. CDR3 DNA: TGTGCCAGCAGCTTAGACAGCTATGGCTACACCTTC. As protein: CASSLDSYGYTF.

The V and J genes are TRBV6-5 and TRBJ1-1; 9 bases match TRBD1. Germline V gene data show CDR1 as MNHEY and CDR2 as SVGAGI. The CDR3 spans 14 residues. After removal of 6 bases from V and 4 bases from J, the junction contained 6 bases not matched to a gene. This chain's CDR3 is CASSRDRAGTEAFF. Here the CDR3 DNA reads TGTGCCAGCAGCCGGGACAGGGCTGGCACTGAAGCTTTCTTT.

This chain connects TRBV7-2 to TRBJ2-3; perhaps TRBD2 as D (7 bases). Germline CDR1 is SGHTA and CDR2 is FQGNSA. V lost 5 bases and J 3 bases, leaving 18 bases between the germline ends. CDR3 length equals 16 residues. CDR3 nucleotides: TGTGCCAGCAGCCCTAGGGTAGGGGGGGCAACAGATACGCAGTATTTT. Its translation is CASSPRVGGATDTQYF.

The V and J genes are TRBV2 and TRBJ2-1; 9 bases align to TRBD1. The germline CDR1 and CDR2 sequences are SNHLY and FYNNEI. After removal of 6 bases from V and 3 bases from J, the junction contained 6 bases not matched to a gene. The CDR3 is 15 amino acids. The CDR3 region is CASSVGQGLYNEQFF. CDR3 sequence (DNA): TGTGCCAGCAGCGTGGGACAGGGCCTCTACAATGAGCAGTTCTTC.

The rearrangement links TRBV6-5 to TRBJ1-3; 8 bases fit TRBD1. From germline, CDR1 is MNHEY and CDR2 SVGAGI. V shed 6 bases, J shed 2 bases, and the junction held 0 bases outside the gene matches. The CDR3 consists of 13 residues. CDR3 protein: CASRQGAGNTIYF. The CDR3 DNA is TGTGCCAGCAGACAGGGGGCTGGAAACACCATATATTTT.

The gene calls are TRBV28 and TRBJ1-3; TRBD1 matches 9 bases. The CDR3 covers 16 residues. After removal of 7 bases from V and 0 bases from J, the junction contained 7 bases not matched to a gene. Germline lookup yields CDR1 MDHEN and CDR2 SYDVKM. The CDR3 DNA reads as TGTGCCAGCATAGGGACAGGGCACAGCTCTGGAAACACCATATATTTT. The encoded protein is CASIGTGHSSGNTIYF. Combining the CDR3 with reference TRBV28 and TRBJ1-3 gives the whole variable domain DVKVTQSSRYLVKRTGEKVFLECVQDMDHENMFWYRQDPGLGLRLIYFSYDVKMKEKGDIPEGYSVSREKKERFSLILESASTNQTSMYLCASIGTGHSSGNTIYFGEGSWLTVV.

This clone occurred once. This sequence joins TRBV7-9 and TRBJ2-5, with a tentative D call TRBD2 (7 bases). Germline CDR1 SEHNR, CDR2 FQNEAQ (reference sequence). This CDR3 spans 15 amino acids. V shed 3 bases and J shed 7 bases, with 18 bases lying between them. CDR3: CASSLGGATIRTQYF. The CDR3 DNA reads as TGTGCCAGCAGCTTGGGGGGGGCCACCATTAGGACCCAGTACTTC.

The J gene is TRBJ2-1, the V gene TRBV29-1; tentatively, D is TRBD2 (5 bases). V shed 2 bases and J shed 0 bases, with 11 bases lying between them. The CDR3 length is 15 residues. The germline V gene encodes CDR1 SQVTM and CDR2 ANQGSEA. The CDR3 nucleotides are TGCAGCGTTGAACCAGCGGATCGCTCCTACAATGAGCAGTTCTTC. Translated, it gives CSVEPADRSYNEQFF.

Only one count was recorded for this clone. This chain connects TRBV30 to TRBJ2-5, with a weak D call TRBD2 (7 bases). This CDR3 has 16 residues. CDR1 and CDR2 (germline): GTSNPN, SVGIG (reference sequence). V gave up 2 bases and J gave up 5 bases, with 21 bases separating them. As DNA, the CDR3 is TGTGCCTGGAGTAAGGGGGGAGGGAATTTATTGGAGACCCAGTACTTC. Its translation: CAWSKGGGNLLETQYF.

This clone occurred a few times. V gene TRBV6-5 combines with J gene TRBJ2-7; 7 bases are a match to TRBD2. Germline V gives CDR1 MNHEY, CDR2 SVGAGI. Unmatched junction bases numbered 11, after V lost 6 bases and J lost 3 bases. The CDR3 has 15 residues. CDR3 bases: TGTGCCAGCAGGACCCAGATGGCGGGAGACTACGAGCAGTACTTC. Translated, it gives CASRTQMAGDYEQYF.

The chain couples TRBV7-8 to TRBJ2-3; the match to TRBD2 covers 7 bases. The CDR3 runs to 17 residues. Germline loops: CDR1 SGHVS, CDR2 FQNEAQ. V trimming: 1 base; J trimming: 2 bases; junction bases outside the gene matches: 9. CDR3 region: CASSLGRSSGFTDTQYF. For the CDR3, the DNA is TGTGCCAGCAGCTTAGGACGGTCTAGCGGATTCACAGATACGCAGTATTTT.

The J gene is TRBJ1-1, the V gene TRBV9; 7 bases map to TRBD1. Germline V gene lookup returns CDR1 SGDLS and CDR2 YYNGEE. The J segment lost 1 base and the V segment lost 3 bases, leaving 6 bases of the junction unmatched. There are 15 residues in the CDR3. CDR3 DNA sequence: TGTGCCAGCAGCGCTTACAGGGGCAGGAACACTGAAGCTTTCTTT. It codes for CASSAYRGRNTEAFF. Supplemented by reference TRBV9 and TRBJ1-1, the full variable domain reads DSGVTQTPKHLITATGQRVTLRCSPRSGDLSVYWYQQSLDQGLQFLIQYYNGEERAKGNILERFSAQQFPDLHSELNLSSLELGDSALYFCASSAYRGRNTEAFFGQGTRLTVV.

This sequence joins TRBV19 and TRBJ1-1, with a possible D match to TRBD1 (5 bases). CDR3 size: 14 residues. Trimming took 3 bases from V and 1 from J, leaving 9 bases between them. CDR1 is LNHDA, CDR2 SQIVND, per germline (reference sequence). The CDR3 region is CASSIGGSNTEAFF. The DNA of the CDR3 is TGTGCCAGTAGTATCGGGGGATCGAACACTGAAGCTTTCTTT.

This clone has just one count. V gene TRBV9 combines with J gene TRBJ2-3; weak D call: TRBD2 (5 bases). This CDR3 region has 15 residues. In germline, CDR1 is SGDLS, CDR2 YYNGEE. V gave up 0 bases and J gave up 1 base, with 9 bases separating them. The CDR3 DNA reads TGTGCCAGCAGCGTAGTTGGTAGCGGCACAGATACGCAGTATTTT. It codes for CASSVVGSGTDTQYF.

The chain joins TRBV9 to TRBJ2-5; D gene unclear. CDR3 length: 13 amino acids. The germline CDR1 and CDR2 sequences are SGDLS and YYNGEE. The V and J ends lost 0 bases and 5 bases respectively, with 8 bases between them. The CDR3 sequence: CASSVGVRETQYF. The DNA for the CDR3 is TGTGCCAGCAGCGTAGGGGTGAGGGAGACCCAGTACTTC.

The chain uses TRBV6-5 and TRBJ1-3, with D uncertain. The CDR3 is 14 residues long. V lost 3 bases to trimming and J lost 0 bases, with 6 bases between them. CDR1 is MNHEY and CDR2 is SVGAGI in the germline V gene. CDR3 region: CASSYQDSGNTIYF. The CDR3, as DNA: TGTGCCAGCAGTTATCAGGACTCTGGAAACACCATATATTTT.

The CDR3: CASSPQASLGLLAETQYF. In nucleotides, the CDR3 is TGTGCCAGCAGCCCCCAGGCTTCTCTGGGACTACTGGCAGAGACCCAGTACTTC. The chain combines TRBV7-9 with TRBJ2-5, with 7 nucleotides matching TRBD2. The CDR3 runs to 18 residues. CDR1 SEHNR and CDR2 FQNEAQ come from the germline V gene (reference sequence). With V trimmed by 5 bases and J by 4 bases, 19 bases remained unmatched.

Notes on this clone: Other DNA sequences of this sample code for an identical CDR3. The chain is built from TRBV9 and TRBJ2-3; D perhaps matches TRBD2 (5 bases). CDR1 is SGDLS and CDR2 is YYNGEE in the germline V gene. Trimming took off 0 bases at V and 3 bases at J, with 5 bases between the two ends. The CDR3 contains 13 residues. Written as DNA, the CDR3 is TGTGCCAGCAGCGTAGGCGGGACAGATACGCAGTATTTT. It codes for CASSVGGTDTQYF.

The V gene is TRBV6-6, the J gene TRBJ1-1; unclear D gene. The CDR3 runs 15 residues. Germline V gives CDR1 MNHNY, CDR2 SVGAGI (reference sequence). V lost 5 bases to trimming and J lost 3 bases, with 16 bases between them. The CDR3 sequence: CASSITYSQDTEAFF. DNA for the CDR3: TGTGCCAGCAGTATTACGTATTCTCAGGACACTGAAGCTTTCTTT.

This chain joins TRBV18 and TRBJ1-1, with D possibly matching TRBD1 (6 bases). Germline loops: CDR1 KGHSH, CDR2 LQKENI. This CDR3 spans 14 amino acids. The V end was cut by 2 bases, the J end by 0 bases, with 7 bases between. The CDR3 bases are TGTGCCAGCTCACCATGGGGGCTGAACACTGAAGCTTTCTTT. It encodes CASSPWGLNTEAFF. Together with reference TRBV18 and TRBJ1-1, the CDR3 gives the full variable domain: NAGVMQNPRHLVRRRGQEARLRCSPMKGHSHVYWYRQLPEEGLKFMVYLQKENIIDESGMPKERFSAEFPKEGPSILRIQQVVRGDSAAYFCASSPWGLNTEAFFGQGTRLTVV.

The J gene is TRBJ2-7, the V gene TRBV11-3, with TRBD1 identical over 8 bases. Trimming cost V 5 bases and J 5 bases; bases outside gene matches: 8. The CDR3 totals 14 residues. Germline V gives CDR1 SGHNT, CDR2 YENEEA. The CDR3 reads CASSPRDRRNEQYF. The CDR3 region has the DNA TGTGCCAGCAGCCCCCGGGACAGGAGGAACGAGCAGTACTTC.

This chain links TRBV9 with TRBJ2-7; 8 positions agree with TRBD2. The CDR3 loop spans 14 amino acids. V was clipped by 0 bases and J by 3 bases; unmatched bases: 2. The germline CDR1 and CDR2 sequences are SGDLS and YYNGEE. The CDR3 region is CASSVEAGDYEQYF. DNA for the CDR3: TGTGCCAGCAGCGTAGAAGCGGGAGACTACGAGCAGTACTTC.